This is a list of T cell receptor beta chains from one sample in a study of T-cell memory formation after mild COVID-19. Using its own MiXCR run on the 5' RACE reads, TCRdb lists one record per CDR3 protein. The sample contains some 150,000 distinct CDR3 sequences, under 25% of which appear only once. Material: PBMCs or a T cell subset sorted from them (not recorded which). The receptor set was obtained from an adult woman who had mild COVID-19 (a few samples of this study predate the infection). Cell type and time point are not known. The CDR3 runs from the conserved cysteine through the conserved F or W. A D gene is named only where the DNA matches it firmly. The size field is filled for only some rows; it gives once, few, many or a size class.

v_call	j_call	clone_size	d_call	cdr3_nt	cdr3_aa
TRBV11-1	TRBJ2-1	NA	NA	TGTGCCAGCAGCATGAACAGGGAGGAGGAGCAGTTCTTC	CASSMNREEEQFF
TRBV7-2	TRBJ2-4	many	TRBD1	TGTGCCAGCAGCTTAGAGGGGACAGGGGGCGGCATTCAGTACTTC	CASSLEGTGGGIQYF
TRBV3-1	TRBJ1-2	few	TRBD1	TGTGCCAGCAGCCAAGGGACAGGGGGCGCGGGTGGCTACACCTTC	CASSQGTGGAGGYTF
TRBV12-3/TRBV12-4	TRBJ1-1	NA	NA	TGTGCCAGCACCTCCTTTAGGGGATCAACTGAAGCTTTCTTT	CASTSFRGSTEAFF
TRBV5-1	TRBJ1-5	many	TRBD1	TGCGCCAGCAGCCCGACAGGGTCGAATCAGCCCCAGCATTTT	CASSPTGSNQPQHF
TRBV28	TRBJ2-7	few	TRBD2	TGTGCCAGCAGTGACCAGACTAGCGTGTACTTC	CASSDQTSVYF
TRBV7-6	TRBJ2-2	few	NA	TGTGCCAGCACCCATGGACAGGGAGGGACCGGGGAGCTGTTTTTT	CASTHGQGGTGELFF
TRBV6-6	TRBJ1-3	NA	NA	TGTGCCAGCAGCAGTTTCCAGGGGACTGGAAACACCATATATTTT	CASSSFQGTGNTIYF
TRBV24-1	TRBJ1-2	NA	TRBD1	TGTGCCACCAGTGATCTGACCGGGACAGTGTCTTCTTTCTATGGCTACACCTTC	CATSDLTGTVSSFYGYTF
TRBV5-1	TRBJ2-5	NA	NA	TGCGCCAGCAGCTTGGTACCGGGCCAAGAGACCCAGTACTTC	CASSLVPGQETQYF
TRBV3-1	TRBJ1-6	few	NA	TGTGCCAGCAGGCAGGACGACAGTTATTCACCCCTCCACTTT	CASRQDDSYSPLHF
TRBV2	TRBJ2-1	few	TRBD1	TGTGCCAGCAGTTTACAGGGGGCGCCGTTCGGGACAGAGCAGTTCTTC	CASSLQGAPFGTEQFF
TRBV9	TRBJ2-7	few	TRBD1	TGTGCCAGCAGCGTCGGGACAGTAGCAGGGACCGAGCAGTACTTC	CASSVGTVAGTEQYF
TRBV6-1	TRBJ2-2	NA	NA	TGTGCCAGCAGCGCCCCTATTGGGTTACAGAACACCGGGGAGCTGTTTTTT	CASSAPIGLQNTGELFF
TRBV20-1	TRBJ1-1	few	NA	TGCAGTGCTAGAGCGGGCCAGGGGTATTTTCTAGCTTTCTTT	CSARAGQGYFLAFF
TRBV29-1	TRBJ1-2	many	TRBD1	TGCAGCGCCGGGGGACAGGGTAGCTTGGACTATGGCTACACCTTC	CSAGGQGSLDYGYTF